The clone carrying this T cell receptor beta chain appeared many times. No antigen is known for it. Using its own MiXCR run on the 5' RACE reads, TCRdb lists one record per CDR3 protein. The sample has hundreds of thousands of distinct CDR3 sequences; 8.6% are singletons. V was shortened by 0 bases and J by 3 bases, with 26 bases between the two germline ends. The CDR3 is 20 amino acids. Germline CDR1 SGHAT, CDR2 FQDESV (reference sequence). These data come from a study of identical twins. Regarding the study as a whole: Excess low generation probability was seen in twin-shared out-of-frame alpha sequences. Out-of-frame beta sequences exhibited a weaker degree of excess twin sharing. Cord blood beta clonotypes that were abundant carried fewer insertions, and memory repertoires showed no such trend.

These records were also assigned to another study, of yellow fever vaccine responses in identical twins.

The rearrangement links TRBV11-1 to TRBJ1-1; possible D gene TRBD1, 6 bases. This TCR derives from a woman under 30 in good health. Sequencing was carried out using PBMCs. CDR3 region: CASSLAGRVWTGAGDTEAFF. The DNA for the CDR3 is TGTGCCAGCAGCTTAGCGGGCAGGGTCTGGACCGGAGCAGGGGACACTGAAGCTTTCTTT.